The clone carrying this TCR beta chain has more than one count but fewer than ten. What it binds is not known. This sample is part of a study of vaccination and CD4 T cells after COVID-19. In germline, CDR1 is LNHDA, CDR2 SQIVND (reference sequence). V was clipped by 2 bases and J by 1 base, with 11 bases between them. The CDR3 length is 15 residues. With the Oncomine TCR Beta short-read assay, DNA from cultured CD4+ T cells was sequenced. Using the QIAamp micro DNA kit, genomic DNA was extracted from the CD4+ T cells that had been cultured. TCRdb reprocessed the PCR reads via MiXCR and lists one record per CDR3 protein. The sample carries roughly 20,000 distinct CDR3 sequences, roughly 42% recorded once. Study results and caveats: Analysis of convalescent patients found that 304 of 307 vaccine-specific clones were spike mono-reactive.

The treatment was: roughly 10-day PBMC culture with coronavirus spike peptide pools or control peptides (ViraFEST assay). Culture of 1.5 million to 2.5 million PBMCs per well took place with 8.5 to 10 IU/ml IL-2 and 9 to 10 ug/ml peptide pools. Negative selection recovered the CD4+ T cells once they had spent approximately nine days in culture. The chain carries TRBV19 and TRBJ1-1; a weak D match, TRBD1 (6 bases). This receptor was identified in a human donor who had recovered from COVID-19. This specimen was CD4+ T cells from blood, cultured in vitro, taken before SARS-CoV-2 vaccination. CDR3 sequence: CASSIRGGGNTEAFF. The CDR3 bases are TGTGCCAGTAGTATAAGGGGAGGGGGGAACACTGAAGCTTTCTTT. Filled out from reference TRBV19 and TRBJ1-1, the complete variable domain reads DGGITQSPKYLFRKEGQNVTLSCEQNLNHDAMYWYRQDPGQGLRLIYYSQIVNDFQKGDIAEGYSVSREKKESFPLTVTSAQKNPTAFYLCASSIRGGGNTEAFFGQGTRLTVV.